The rows below give T cell receptor beta chains drawn from one sample of a study of T cell responses to AZD1222 COVID-19 vaccine. The protocol was immunoSEQ multiplex PCR, while the TCRdb copy is restricted to in-frame clones and leaves out a portion. The sample consists of around 150,000 clones, approximately 94% of them appearing once. Specimen: peripheral blood, collected on day 0 of AZD1222 vaccination. The source is an adult in good health. CDR3s include the opening cysteine and the closing phenylalanine or tryptophan. A D gene is named only where the DNA matches it firmly. Clone size, where shown, is once, few, many, or a class for clones that have expanded.

d_call j_call v_call clone_size cdr3_aa cdr3_nt
. TRBJ2-7 TRBV27 once CASRESSWVSEQYF TGTGCCAGCAGGGAATCTAGTTGGGTCTCCGAGCAGTACTTC
. TRBJ2-3 TRBV7-2 . CASSLGRRVVSTDTQYF TGTGCCAGCAGCTTAGGTCGGCGAGTGGTGAGCACAGATACGCAGTATTTT
TRBD1 TRBJ2-7 TRBV7-9 . CASSNRDRIYEQYF TGTGCCAGCAGCAACCGGGACAGAATCTACGAGCAGTACTTC
. TRBJ1-5 TRBV10-1 once CASSEGGKNQPQHF TGCGCCAGCAGTGAGGGGGGAAAAAATCAGCCCCAGCATTTT
. TRBJ1-4 TRBV6-5 . CASNREGEKLFF TGTGCCAGCAACAGGGAAGGTGAAAAACTGTTTTTT
. TRBJ2-2 TRBV9 . CASSVEAANTGELFF TGTGCCAGCAGCGTAGAGGCGGCGAACACCGGGGAGCTGTTTTTT
TRBD1 TRBJ1-5 TRBV6-5 . CASSYSAGTGNQPQHF TGTGCCAGCAGTTACTCAGCCGGGACAGGCAATCAGCCCCAGCATTTT
. TRBJ2-7 TRBV7-3 once CASSLRWVNRDYEQYF TGTGCCAGCAGCTTAAGGTGGGTAAACAGGGACTACGAGCAGTACTTC
. TRBJ1-3 TRBV2 . CASTRGQLFVGSGNTIYF TGTGCCAGCACGAGGGGACAACTCTTTGTGGGATCTGGAAACACCATATATTTT
. TRBJ1-2 TRBV3-1/TRBV3-2 . CASSQWGVRDYGYTF TGTGCCAGCAGCCAATGGGGGGTTAGGGACTATGGCTACACCTTC
. TRBJ2-7 TRBV4-2 . CASSQDRGYEQYF TGTGCCAGCAGCCAAGATCGTGGCTACGAGCAGTACTTC
TRBD1 TRBJ1-2 TRBV29-1 . CSLGQGAPGYGYTF TGCAGCCTGGGGCAGGGGGCGCCTGGCTATGGCTACACCTTC
TRBD1 TRBJ1-5 TRBV27 . CASSFGGQNYQPQHF TGTGCCAGCAGTTTTGGGGGACAGAACTATCAGCCCCAGCATTTT
. TRBJ1-2 TRBV30 . CAWSSVVYTF TGTGCCTGGAGTAGTGTCGTCTACACCTTC
. TRBJ1-2 TRBV7-9 . CASSLALGSAYGYTF TGTGCCAGCAGCCTCGCTCTAGGGTCAGCCTATGGCTACACCTTC
TRBD1 TRBJ1-2 TRBV10-3 . CAISGGQGADGYTF TGTGCCATCAGTGGAGGACAGGGGGCCGATGGCTACACCTTC
TRBD1 TRBJ1-2 TRBV5-5 . CASSPEQGPWGYTF TGTGCCAGCAGCCCAGAACAGGGGCCATGGGGCTACACCTTC
. TRBJ1-1 TRBV9 once CASSVVAAVTEAFF TGTGCCAGCAGCGTAGTCGCCGCTGTAACTGAAGCTTTCTTT
. TRBJ1-2 TRBV7-9 . CASSRGGSGTEGYTF TGTGCCAGCAGCCGGGGCGGATCAGGGACGGAAGGCTACACCTTC
TRBD1 TRBJ2-7 TRBV4-2 . CASSPGTGFEQYF TGTGCCAGCAGCCCCGGGACAGGCTTCGAGCAGTACTTC
. TRBJ1-1 TRBV7-9 . CASRPGTMNTEAFF TGTGCCAGCAGACCTGGGACCATGAACACTGAAGCTTTCTTT
. TRBJ2-7 TRBV27 . CASSVYVGPTYEQYF .
. TRBJ2-3 TRBV7-6 . CASSFSEYLKSDTQYF TGTGCCAGCAGCTTCTCGGAGTACTTAAAATCAGATACGCAGTATTTT
TRBD2 TRBJ2-7 TRBV5-1 . CASSLAGTSGTLRSTKISYEQYF TGCGCCAGCAGCTTGGCCGGGACTAGCGGGACCCTTCGGTCGACCAAAATCTCCTACGAGCAGTACTTC
. TRBJ1-2 TRBV15 . CATTTTGGFYGYTF TGTGCCACCACCACTACTGGGGGGTTCTATGGCTACACCTTC
. TRBJ1-5 TRBV7-9 . CASSNRSNQPQHF TGTGCCAGCAGCAACAGGAGCAATCAGCCCCAGCATTTT
TRBD1 TRBJ2-5 TRBV11-3 once CASSQGQGAFETQYF TGTGCCAGCAGCCAGGGACAGGGGGCTTTCGAGACCCAGTACTTC
. TRBJ1-1 TRBV5-1 . CASSLDIGGMNTEAFF TGCGCCAGCAGCTTGGATATCGGGGGGATGAACACTGAAGCTTTCTTT
TRBD1 TRBJ2-7 TRBV4-1 . CASSQPGQGRGEQYF TGCGCCAGCAGCCAACCTGGACAGGGCCGGGGGGAGCAGTACTTC
TRBD2 TRBJ2-1 TRBV10-3 . CAISKLAGGSGEQFF TGTGCCATCAGCAAACTAGCGGGAGGATCGGGTGAGCAGTTCTTC
TRBD1 TRBJ1-5 TRBV19 . CASSMDRGPKQPQHF TGTGCCAGTAGTATGGACAGGGGGCCTAAGCAGCCCCAGCATTTT
. TRBJ1-4 TRBV27 . CASRLGGGHRATNEKLFF TGTGCCAGCAGGTTGGGGGGGGGCCACCGGGCAACTAATGAAAAACTGTTTTTT
. TRBJ1-2 TRBV29-1 . CSGEETGSYGYTF TGCAGCGGCGAGGAGACTGGGAGCTATGGCTACACCTTC
. TRBJ2-7 TRBV19 . CASSNSRGGSYEQYF TGTGCCAGTAGTAATAGCAGAGGGGGGTCCTACGAGCAGTACTTC
TRBD1 TRBJ2-2 TRBV6-5 . CASSRGQANTGELFF TGTGCCAGCAGTCGGGGACAGGCGAACACCGGGGAGCTGTTTTTT
TRBD1 TRBJ1-1 TRBV28 . CASSPGQGSTEAFF TGTGCCAGCAGCCCCGGACAGGGAAGCACTGAAGCTTTCTTT
. TRBJ1-2 TRBV5-1 . CASSLEAIGDGYTF TGCGCCAGCAGCTTGGAGGCCATTGGTGATGGCTACACCTTC